This T cell receptor beta chain was captured by sequencing in a study of lymphopenia after photon versus proton radiotherapy. The study's findings and limits: After lymphocyte nadir, photon-treated repertoires showed oligoclonal expansion, especially CD8+ Temra. Survival link was tested only in deceased patients; proton benefit remains a possibility. Proton therapy kept repertoires fairly stable, unlike photons, which gained effector/memory cells.

TCRdb keeps only in-frame clones here, not all; method: immunoSEQ multiplex PCR. The sample yields roughly 58,000 clones, roughly nine tenths seen once. The CDR3 consists of 15 residues. Germline V gene lookup returns CDR1 KGHSH and CDR2 LQKENI. V lost 2 bases, J lost 8 bases, and 7 bases stayed unmatched. Worth noting for this clone: Its antigen is currently unknown.

This sequence joins TRBV18 and TRBJ2-1, with 9 bases matching TRBD2. Material: peripheral blood, obtained from a patient treated with proton-based radiotherapy. The receptor was derived from a man older than 75 with esophageal cancer. CDR3 amino acids: CASSPGAGGPDEQFF. The CDR3 DNA reads as TGTGCCAGCTCACCAGGCGCGGGAGGGCCTGATGAGCAGTTCTTC.